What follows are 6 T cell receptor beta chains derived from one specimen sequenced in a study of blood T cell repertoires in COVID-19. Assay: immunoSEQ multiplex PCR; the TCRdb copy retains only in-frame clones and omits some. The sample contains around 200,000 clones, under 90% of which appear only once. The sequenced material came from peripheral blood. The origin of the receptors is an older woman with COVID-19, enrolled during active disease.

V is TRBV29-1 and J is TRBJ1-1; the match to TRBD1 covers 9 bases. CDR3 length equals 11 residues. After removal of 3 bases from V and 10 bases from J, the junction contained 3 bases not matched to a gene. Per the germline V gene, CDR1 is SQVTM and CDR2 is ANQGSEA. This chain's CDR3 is CSVDATGGAFF. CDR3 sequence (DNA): TGCAGCGTTGACGCGACAGGGGGAGCTTTCTTT.

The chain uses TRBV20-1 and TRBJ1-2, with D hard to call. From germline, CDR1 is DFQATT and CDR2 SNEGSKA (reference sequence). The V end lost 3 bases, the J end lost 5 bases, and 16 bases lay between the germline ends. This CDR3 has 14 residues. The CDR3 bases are TGCAGTGCTAGTGGAAAGCTTTTGATGTATGGCTACACCTTC. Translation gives CSASGKLLMYGYTF.

CDR3 in amino acids: CASSLRGGKREAGANVLTF. DNA of the CDR3: TGTGCCAGCAGTTTACGTGGGGGGAAAAGAGAAGCTGGGGCCAACGTCCTGACTTTC. The chain has TRBV28 and TRBJ2-6, with D tentatively TRBD2 (6 bases). V was trimmed by 2 bases and J by 2 bases, leaving 19 bases between them. Germline lookup yields CDR1 MDHEN and CDR2 SYDVKM. This CDR3 contains 19 residues.

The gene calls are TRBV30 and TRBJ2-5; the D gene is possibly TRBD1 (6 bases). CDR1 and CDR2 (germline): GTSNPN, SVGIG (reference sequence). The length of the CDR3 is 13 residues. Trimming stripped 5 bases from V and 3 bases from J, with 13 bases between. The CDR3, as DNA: TGTGCCTGGGCTGGACAGACTAAAGAGACCCAGTACTTC. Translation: CAWAGQTKETQYF. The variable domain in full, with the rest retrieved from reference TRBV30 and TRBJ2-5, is SQTIHQWPATLVQPVGSPLSLECTVEGTSNPNLYWYRQAAGRGLQLLFYSVGIGQISSEVPQNLSASRPQDRQFILSSKKLLLSDSGFYLCAWAGQTKETQYFGPGTRLLVL.

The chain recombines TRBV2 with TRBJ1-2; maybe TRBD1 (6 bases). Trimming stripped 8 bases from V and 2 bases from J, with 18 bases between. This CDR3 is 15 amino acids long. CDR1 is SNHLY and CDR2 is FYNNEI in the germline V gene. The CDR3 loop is CASGQGTGFNYGYTF. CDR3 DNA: TGTGCCAGCGGTCAGGGGACGGGCTTCAACTATGGCTACACCTTC.

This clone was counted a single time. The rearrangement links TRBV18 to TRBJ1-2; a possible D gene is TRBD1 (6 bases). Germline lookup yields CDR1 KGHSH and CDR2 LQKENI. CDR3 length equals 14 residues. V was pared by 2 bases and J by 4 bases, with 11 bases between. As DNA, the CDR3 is TGTGCCAGCTCACCAAAGGGACAATCCTATGGCTACACCTTC. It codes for CASSPKGQSYGYTF.